This T cell receptor (beta chain) was profiled in a study of blood T cells in healthy people across ages. The authors ran a second PCR of about 6 to 11 cycles using a sample-barcoded 5' primer and a J-beta primer mix. TCRdb fed the 5' RACE reads into MiXCR, producing one record per CDR3 protein. The table records about 640,000 distinct CDR3 sequences, about 28% of them present only once. Trimming removed 6 bases from V and 3 bases from J, with 12 bases in between. The CDR3 is 12 residues long. Germline V gives CDR1 SQVTM, CDR2 ANQGSEA. This clonotype was picked up many times. This chain joins TRBV29-1 and TRBJ2-7, with D perhaps TRBD1 or TRBD2 (5 bases each). This TCR came from a woman older than 75 in good health. The sample was blood. The CDR3 sequence: CSVGVDSYEQYF. CDR3 nucleotides: TGCAGCGTGGGGGTCGACAGCTACGAGCAGTACTTC.